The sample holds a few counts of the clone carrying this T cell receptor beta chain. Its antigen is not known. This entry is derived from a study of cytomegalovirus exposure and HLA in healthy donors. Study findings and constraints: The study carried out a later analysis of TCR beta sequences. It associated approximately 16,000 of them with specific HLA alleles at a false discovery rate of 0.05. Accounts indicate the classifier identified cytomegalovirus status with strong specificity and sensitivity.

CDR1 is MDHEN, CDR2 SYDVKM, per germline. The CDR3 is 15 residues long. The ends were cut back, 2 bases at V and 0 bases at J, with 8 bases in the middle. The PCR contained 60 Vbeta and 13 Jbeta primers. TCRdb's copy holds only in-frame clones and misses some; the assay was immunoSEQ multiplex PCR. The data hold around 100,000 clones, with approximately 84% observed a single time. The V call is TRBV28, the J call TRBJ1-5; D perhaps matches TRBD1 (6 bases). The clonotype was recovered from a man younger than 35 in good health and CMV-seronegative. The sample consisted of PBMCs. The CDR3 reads CASSLGGHSNQPQHF. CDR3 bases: TGTGCCAGCAGTTTAGGGGGACATAGCAATCAGCCCCAGCATTTT.